This is a list of T cell receptor beta chains from one sample in a study of radiation and T cells in renal cell carcinoma. The table came from immunoSEQ multiplex PCR; TCRdb's copy has only in-frame clones and leaves some out. The sample yields 150,000 to 200,000 clones, about 88% seen once. The sample consisted of blood, taken from a patient whose treatment included radiotherapy and nephrectomy. The receptor source for this set is a woman between 45 and 60 years old with renal cell carcinoma. The CDR3 runs from the conserved cysteine through the conserved F or W. The order of the fields is clone size, V gene, CDR3 protein. Some rows have no size entry. The others give once, few or many, or a class for an expanded clone.

abundance: NA; v_gene: TRBV7-8; CDR3aa: CASSPRTGAGNTIYF
abundance: NA; v_gene: TRBV5-1; CDR3aa: CASSLGRTSGTDTQYF
abundance: few; v_gene: TRBV30; CDR3aa: CAWTGAREAFF
abundance: NA; v_gene: TRBV14; CDR3aa: CASSPRMAPGQQYF
abundance: NA; v_gene: TRBV4-3; CDR3aa: CASSRTGESTEAFF
abundance: NA; v_gene: TRBV7-9; CDR3aa: CVTRGNGEKLFF
abundance: once; v_gene: TRBV18; CDR3aa: CASSPLLGSGGSYGYTF
abundance: NA; v_gene: TRBV2; CDR3aa: CASKPLAESTDTQYF
abundance: NA; v_gene: TRBV19; CDR3aa: CASSRGGSANTQYF
abundance: NA; v_gene: TRBV4-2; CDR3aa: CASSQDLPASYNEQFF
abundance: NA; v_gene: TRBV19; CDR3aa: CASSIRLVGNTEAFF
abundance: NA; v_gene: TRBV7-2; CDR3aa: CASANSPNTEAFF
abundance: NA; v_gene: TRBV5-1; CDR3aa: CASSPPPPNYGYTF
abundance: NA; v_gene: TRBV19; CDR3aa: CASKQGKAQYF
abundance: NA; v_gene: TRBV10-3; CDR3aa: CAAGFGAGIYEQYF
abundance: NA; v_gene: TRBV15; CDR3aa: CATSRDYGGAGNTEAFF
abundance: NA; v_gene: TRBV7-8; CDR3aa: CASSFGWAEETQYF
abundance: many; v_gene: TRBV6-5; CDR3aa: CASSSTSGVEKTQYF
abundance: NA; v_gene: TRBV5-6; CDR3aa: CASSYLLGLRTDTQYF
abundance: NA; v_gene: TRBV20-1; CDR3aa: CSASYNEKLFF
abundance: NA; v_gene: TRBV12-5; CDR3aa: CASGIDLALQPQHF
abundance: NA; v_gene: TRBV5-1; CDR3aa: CASSLNEVSHGGYTF
abundance: many; v_gene: TRBV7-9; CDR3aa: CASSLAEGNTEAFF
abundance: NA; v_gene: TRBV29-1; CDR3aa: CSVGQTSGRTDTQYF
abundance: NA; v_gene: TRBV20-1; CDR3aa: CSFTGYYGYTF
abundance: NA; v_gene: TRBV29-1; CDR3aa: CSIRQGANYGYTF
abundance: NA; v_gene: TRBV19; CDR3aa: CASSTSGDFDEQFF
abundance: NA; v_gene: TRBV5-5; CDR3aa: CASSADGTAQETQYF
abundance: NA; v_gene: TRBV10-3; CDR3aa: CAISDPKGEGYTF